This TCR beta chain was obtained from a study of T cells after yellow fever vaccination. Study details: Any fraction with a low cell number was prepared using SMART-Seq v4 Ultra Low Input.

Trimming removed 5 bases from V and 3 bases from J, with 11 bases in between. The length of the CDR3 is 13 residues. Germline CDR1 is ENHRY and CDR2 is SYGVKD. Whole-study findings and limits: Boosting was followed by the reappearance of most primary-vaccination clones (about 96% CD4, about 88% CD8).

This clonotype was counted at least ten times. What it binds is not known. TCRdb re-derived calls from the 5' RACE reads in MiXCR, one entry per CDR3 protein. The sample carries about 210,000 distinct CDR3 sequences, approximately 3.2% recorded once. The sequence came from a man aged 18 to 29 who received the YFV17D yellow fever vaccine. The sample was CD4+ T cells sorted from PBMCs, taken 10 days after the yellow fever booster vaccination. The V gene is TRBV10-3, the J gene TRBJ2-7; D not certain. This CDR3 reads CAISPGPVYEQYF. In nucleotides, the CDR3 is TGTGCCATCAGTCCAGGCCCAGTCTACGAGCAGTACTTC.